Listed here are 14 T cell receptor beta chains from one sample, sequenced in a study of blood T cell repertoires in COVID-19 (dated by TCRdb to the early 2020s). Libraries came from the immunoSEQ multiplex PCR assay. Drawn from immuneACCESS, this table holds only the in-frame rearrangements with V and J called that TCRdb kept. Clones are partly lost; checked studies trace under half to an unresolved V gene and leave the rest unexplained. The sample table contains fewer than 350,000 clones; only one count was recorded for 80% to 90% of them. The top ten constitute around 2.2% of the sample. The sequencing input was PBMCs or T cells enriched from blood (not recorded which). The receptors shown here come from a man in his thirties or forties who had recovered from COVID-19.

The chain joins TRBV4-1 to TRBJ1-4, with D unclear. Germline CDR1 is MGHRA and CDR2 is YSYEKL. V lost 0 bases and J 5 bases, leaving 13 bases between the germline ends. The CDR3 is 16 residues long. The CDR3 coding sequence is TGCGCCAGCAGCCAAGATCGCACTTCGGGGAATGAAAAACTGTTTTTT. Residues: CASSQDRTSGNEKLFF.

The rearrangement links TRBV29-1 to TRBJ1-1; D might be TRBD1 (6 bases). The CDR3 is 15 residues long. Germline V gives CDR1 SQVTM, CDR2 ANQGSEA. V was trimmed by 3 bases and J by 10 bases, leaving 24 bases between them. Written as DNA, the CDR3 is TGCAGCGTTGAGAGGGGGATAGGGGCGTCGGGAGGAGCTTTCTTT. Translation gives CSVERGIGASGGAFF.

The gene calls are TRBV5-1 and TRBJ2-1; TRBD2 matches at 7 bases. The CDR3 runs 13 residues. Per the germline V gene, CDR1 is SGHRS and CDR2 is YFSETQ. Trimming at V came to 4 bases and at J to 8 bases, leaving 6 bases not matched to a gene. This CDR3 reads CASSRGGGDEQFF. CDR3 sequence (DNA): TGCGCCAGCAGCCGCGGGGGAGGAGATGAGCAGTTCTTC.

CDR3 in DNA: TGTGCCAAAACAGCCCCAGGAAGATCCTACGAGCAGTACTTC. It codes for CAKTAPGRSYEQYF. This sequence joins TRBV2 and TRBJ2-7; D remains ambiguous. The CDR3 has 14 residues. Germline V gene sequence: CDR1 SNHLY, CDR2 FYNNEI. The germline V and J ends were trimmed by 10 bases and 1 base, with 17 bases remaining between them.

The chain couples TRBV5-6 to TRBJ2-1; TRBD1 aligns across 7 bases. Looked up from germline, CDR1 is SGHDT and CDR2 is YYEEEE. CDR3 size: 15 residues. The J segment lost 6 bases and the V segment lost 0 bases, leaving 6 bases of the junction unmatched. The CDR3 loop is CASSLDGKGANEQFF. For the CDR3, the DNA is TGTGCCAGCAGCTTGGACGGGAAGGGGGCCAATGAGCAGTTCTTC.

The chain recombines TRBV29-1 with TRBJ2-7; 11 bases are a match to TRBD1. Germline CDR1 is SQVTM and CDR2 is ANQGSEA. The CDR3 is 14 residues long. Germline trimming cut 3 bases from V and 3 bases from J; bases unmatched to any gene: 4. The CDR3 coding sequence is TGCAGCGTTGACGTAGGGACAGGGGGCTACGAGCAGTACTTC. It is translated as CSVDVGTGGYEQYF.

This rearrangement joins TRBV7-3 to TRBJ2-7; perhaps TRBD2 as D (5 bases). Per the germline V gene, CDR1 is SGHTA and CDR2 is FQGTGA. V gave up 7 bases and J gave up 7 bases, with 23 bases separating them. The CDR3 has 15 amino acids. DNA of the CDR3: TGTGCCAGCACCTCCTTTGGTGGGCGGGTCGGGGAGCAGTACTTC. Amino acids: CASTSFGGRVGEQYF.

The V and J genes are TRBV5-1 and TRBJ1-1, with 9 bases identical to TRBD1. The CDR3 is 15 residues long. Trimming took 4 bases from V and 2 from J; bases not matched to a gene: 6. In germline, CDR1 is SGHRS, CDR2 YFSETQ. CDR3 coding DNA: TGCGCCAGCAGCCTGGGGACAGGGTTTAACACTGAAGCTTTCTTT. Residues: CASSLGTGFNTEAFF.

This clone was seen only once. This sequence joins TRBV20-1 and TRBJ1-1, with a tentative D call TRBD1 (6 bases). V was pared by 8 bases and J by 5 bases, with 12 bases between. Per the germline V gene, CDR1 is DFQATT and CDR2 is SNEGSKA (reference sequence). The CDR3 has 11 residues. The DNA for the CDR3 is TGCAGTACCCGCAGGGGAACTGAAGCTTTCTTT. Translation: CSTRRGTEAFF.

V and J are TRBV7-2 and TRBJ2-7, with D perhaps TRBD2 (6 bases). This CDR3 comprises 15 residues. V shed 5 bases and J shed 0 bases, with 14 bases lying between them. Per germline, CDR1 SGHTA and CDR2 FQGNSA. CDR3 DNA: TGTGCCAGCAGCCGGAGGGGACTGAGCTCCTACGAGCAGTACTTC. It yields the protein CASSRRGLSSYEQYF.

The rearrangement joins TRBV9 to TRBJ2-2, with 11 bases identical to TRBD2. The CDR3 consists of 15 residues. Looked up from germline, CDR1 is SGDLS and CDR2 is YYNGEE. J lost 3 bases, V lost 3 bases, and 1 base had no gene match. CDR3 sequence reads: CASSALAGDTGELFF. The CDR3 DNA sequence: TGTGCCAGCAGCGCACTAGCGGGGGACACCGGGGAGCTGTTTTTT.

The CDR3 is CASSQGLREKLFF. The CDR3 region has the DNA TGTGCCAGCAGCCAGGGACTTCGGGAAAAACTGTTTTTT. The rearrangement uses TRBV3-1 (or the pseudogene TRBV3-2) and TRBJ1-4, with D possibly matching TRBD1 (5 bases). Germline loops: CDR1 LGHDT, CDR2 YNNKEL (reference sequence). Trimming cost V 3 bases and J 8 bases, with 10 bases left between them. The CDR3 is 13 residues long.

J is TRBJ2-3 and V is TRBV5-1; TRBD2 matches at 10 bases. The germline gives CDR1 SGHRS, CDR2 YFSETQ. The CDR3 runs 16 residues. With V trimmed by 5 bases and J by 4 bases, 10 bases remained unmatched. CDR3 in DNA: TGCGCCAGCAGAAATTTTAGCGGGGGGTTAGCAGATACGCAGTATTTT. Its protein product is CASRNFSGGLADTQYF. Full variable domain (missing parts from reference TRBV5-1 and TRBJ2-3): KAGVTQTPRYLIKTRGQQVTLSCSPISGHRSVSWYQQTPGQGLQFLFEYFSETQRNKGNFPGRFSGRQFSNSRSEMNVSTLELGDSALYLCASRNFSGGLADTQYFGPGTRLTVL.

V usage is TRBV7-2 and J usage is TRBJ1-2; TRBD1 matches 7 bases. CDR3 length: 13 amino acids. The ends lost 6 bases at V and 0 bases at J; junction bases unmatched: 1. Looked up from germline, CDR1 is SGHTA and CDR2 is FQGNSA. The CDR3 DNA reads as TGTGCCAGCAGGACAGGGCCTAACTATGGCTACACCTTC. Encoded protein: CASRTGPNYGYTF.